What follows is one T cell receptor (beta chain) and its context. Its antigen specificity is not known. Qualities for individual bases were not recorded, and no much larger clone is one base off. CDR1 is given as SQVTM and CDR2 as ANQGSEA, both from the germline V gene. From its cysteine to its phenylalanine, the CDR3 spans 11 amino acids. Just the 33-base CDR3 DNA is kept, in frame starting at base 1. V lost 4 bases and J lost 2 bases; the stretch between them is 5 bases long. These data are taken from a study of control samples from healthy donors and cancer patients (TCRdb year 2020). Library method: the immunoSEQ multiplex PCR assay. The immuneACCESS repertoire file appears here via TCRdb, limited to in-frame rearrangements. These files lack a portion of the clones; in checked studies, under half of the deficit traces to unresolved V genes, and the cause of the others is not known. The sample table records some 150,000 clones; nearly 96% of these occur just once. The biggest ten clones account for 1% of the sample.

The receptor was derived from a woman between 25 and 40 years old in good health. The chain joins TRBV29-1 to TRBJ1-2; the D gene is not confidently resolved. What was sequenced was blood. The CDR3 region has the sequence CSVAGNYGYTF. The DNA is TGCAGCGTTGCCGGGAACTATGGCTACACCTTC. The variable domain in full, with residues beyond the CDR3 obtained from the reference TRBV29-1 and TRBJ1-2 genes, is SAVISQKPSRDICQRGTSLTIQCQVDSQVTMMFWYRQQPGQSLTLIATANQGSEATYESGFVIDKFPISRPNLTFSTLTVSNMSPEDSSIYLCSVAGNYGYTFGSGTRLTVV.